The next 26 T cell receptor beta chains were all read from a single sample in a study of T cells in Graves' hyperthyroidism and ophthalmopathy. RNA transcripts yielded amplified TCR beta CDR3 regions. A set of HTBI primers served as the primers for a first-round RT-PCR of the TCR CDR3. TCRdb passed the multiplex PCR reads through MiXCR, listing each CDR3 protein once. This sample has hundreds of thousands of distinct CDR3 sequences; over 35% occur once, and the top ten carry roughly 31%. Sequencing input: blood. The receptors originated from a woman aged 40 to 50 with Graves' hyperthyroidism.

The rearrangement links TRBV6-5 to TRBJ1-2; D is ambiguous. The germline V gene has CDR1 MNHEY and CDR2 SVGAGI. This CDR3 comprises 14 residues. Between the trimmed V and J ends, which lost 10 bases and 0 bases, there was a span of 15 bases. The CDR3 bases are TGTGCCACCACGCGGAGGGCGGCTAACTATGGCTACACCTTC. Its protein is CATTRRAANYGYTF.

This clonotype was counted a few times. Here the CDR3 DNA reads TGTGCCAGCAGTGAAGTCGGGGGGTGGAACACTGAAGCTTTCTTT. This codes for CASSEVGGWNTEAFF. The chain joins TRBV2 to TRBJ1-1; D is perhaps TRBD1 (5 bases). Germline assignment: CDR1 SNHLY and CDR2 FYNNEI. The CDR3 extends over 15 amino acids. V lost 1 base to trimming and J lost 1 base, with 10 bases between them.

Points on this clonotype: A much larger clone sits a single nucleotide away, making a read error possible. The V and J genes are TRBV7-2 and TRBJ1-5; D is undetermined. The CDR3 spans 12 residues. The germline gives CDR1 SGHTA, CDR2 FQGNSA. This CDR3 is CASSLNNQLQHF. CDR3 nucleotide sequence: TGTGCCAGCAGCTTGAACAATCAGCTCCAGCATTTT. The full variable domain, completed using reference TRBV7-2 and TRBJ1-5, is GAGVSQSPSNKVTEKGKDVELRCDPISGHTALYWYRQSLGQGLEFLIYFQGNSAPDKSGLPSDRFSAERTGGSVSTLTIQRTQQEDSAVYLCASSLNNQLQHFGDGTRLSIL.

The chain uses TRBV11-1 and TRBJ2-7; tentative D call: TRBD2 (6 bases). CDR3 size: 14 residues. In germline, CDR1 is SGHAT, CDR2 FQDESV (reference sequence). The germline V and J ends were trimmed by 5 bases and 1 base, with 12 bases remaining between them. The CDR3 DNA sequence: TGTGCCAGCAGCCCCACGACTAGTTCCTACGAGCAGTACTTC. This encodes CASSPTTSSYEQYF.

The rearrangement links TRBV6-5 to TRBJ2-7; D gene uncertain. V was shortened by 0 bases and J by 2 bases, with 5 bases between the two germline ends. This CDR3 comprises 13 residues. The V gene's germline CDR1 is MNHEY and CDR2 SVGAGI. The CDR3 reads CASSYSSAYEQYF. The CDR3, as DNA: TGTGCCAGCAGTTACTCATCGGCCTACGAGCAGTACTTC.

The chain couples TRBV20-1 to TRBJ2-2; 10 bases are a match to TRBD2. Germline V CDR1 and CDR2: DFQATT, SNEGSKA (reference sequence). Trimming at V came to 5 bases and at J to 0 bases, leaving 9 bases not matched to a gene. The CDR3 extends over 17 amino acids. The CDR3 protein is CSALGSGGRANTGELFF. For the CDR3, the DNA is TGCAGTGCTTTGGGTAGCGGGGGGCGGGCGAACACCGGGGAGCTGTTTTTT.

This clonotype was counted at least ten times. The chain couples TRBV11-2 to TRBJ1-1; 8 positions match TRBD1. This CDR3 contains 14 residues. V lost 1 base to trimming and J lost 4 bases; unmatched junction nucleotides: 2. Germline lookup yields CDR1 SGHAT and CDR2 FQNNGV. The chain's CDR3 is CASSLVQGATEAFF. The CDR3 DNA is TGTGCCAGCAGCTTAGTGCAGGGGGCCACTGAAGCTTTCTTT.

The gene calls are TRBV11-2 and TRBJ2-5, with 7 bases lining up with TRBD2. Germline-derived CDR1 and CDR2 are SGHAT and FQNNGV. After removal of 0 bases from V and 4 bases from J, the junction contained 11 bases not matched to a gene. The CDR3 length is 17 residues. CDR3 nucleotides: TGTGCCAGCAGCTTAGAAGTTGGCGGGAGCGTCGCAGAGACCCAGTACTTC. Protein product: CASSLEVGGSVAETQYF. The full variable domain, with the rest looked up from reference TRBV11-2 and TRBJ2-5, is EAGVAQSPRYKIIEKRQSVAFWCNPISGHATLYWYQQILGQGPKLLIQFQNNGVVDDSQLPKDRFSAERLKGVDSTLKIQPAKLEDSAVYLCASSLEVGGSVAETQYFGPGTRLLVL.

This clonotype occurred a few times. The V call is TRBV19, the J call TRBJ1-1; 8 positions agree with TRBD1. CDR3 size: 13 residues. Germline V gene sequence: CDR1 LNHDA, CDR2 SQIVND (reference sequence). With 3 bases clipped from V and 6 bases from J, the junction kept 3 bases outside the gene matches. CDR3 sequence reads: CASSIPGGSEAFF. The CDR3 DNA sequence: TGTGCCAGTAGTATTCCAGGGGGCTCTGAAGCTTTCTTT. The full variable domain, in which reference TRBV19 and TRBJ1-1 provide the parts outside the CDR3, is DGGITQSPKYLFRKEGQNVTLSCEQNLNHDAMYWYRQDPGQGLRLIYYSQIVNDFQKGDIAEGYSVSREKKESFPLTVTSAQKNPTAFYLCASSIPGGSEAFFGQGTRLTVV.

J is TRBJ1-2 and V is TRBV10-1; 7 bases line up with TRBD2. The J call could be wrong; TRBJ2-1 is a better fit for the DNA end. This CDR3 is built from 14 residues. CDR1 is WNHNN, CDR2 SYGVQD, per germline (reference sequence). The CDR3 DNA reads TGCGCCAGCAGTGATGCGGGGGAAGACAATGAGCAGTTCTTC. Amino acid sequence: CASSDAGEDNEQFF.

The chain carries TRBV4-1 and TRBJ2-7; 14 nucleotides match TRBD2. This CDR3 has 18 residues. V was clipped by 0 bases and J by 1 base; unmatched bases: 5. Germline-derived CDR1 and CDR2 are MGHRA and YSYEKL. The CDR3: CASSQDLRTSGGSYEQYF. DNA for the CDR3: TGCGCCAGCAGCCAAGATCTCCGGACTAGCGGGGGGTCCTACGAGCAGTACTTC.

The chain is built from TRBV7-9 and TRBJ1-5, with 8 bases aligning to TRBD1. The J segment lost 5 bases and the V segment lost 1 base, leaving 7 bases of the junction unmatched. The CDR3 has 16 amino acids. Germline CDR1 SEHNR, CDR2 FQNEAQ (reference sequence). The CDR3 sequence: CASSLGWAGGYQPQHF. DNA of the CDR3: TGTGCCAGCAGCTTAGGTTGGGCAGGGGGCTATCAGCCCCAGCATTTT.

This chain joins TRBV20-1 and TRBJ2-5; D unresolved. The CDR3 has 17 amino acids. Per the germline V gene, CDR1 is DFQATT and CDR2 is SNEGSKA (reference sequence). With 1 base removed from V and 1 base from J, the gap between germline ends came to 19 bases. The CDR3 loop is CSARVRGFLPFQETQYF. The CDR3, as DNA: TGCAGTGCTAGAGTCCGTGGCTTTCTGCCCTTCCAAGAGACCCAGTACTTC.

This clonotype was seen many times. The V gene is TRBV2, the J gene TRBJ1-1, with a tentative D call TRBD1 (6 bases). This CDR3 comprises 13 residues. V lost 3 bases and J lost 5, with 10 bases in between. Per germline, CDR1 SNHLY and CDR2 FYNNEI. CDR3 nucleotide sequence: TGTGCCAGCAGTGAGGGGGGCTGGACTGAAGCTTTCTTT. It is translated as CASSEGGWTEAFF.

A few counts support this clonotype. V is TRBV6-6 and J is TRBJ2-7, with D unresolved. The CDR3 is made up of 14 amino acids. V gave up 6 bases and J gave up 0 bases, with 12 bases separating them. The germline CDR1 and CDR2 sequences are MNHNY and SVGAGI (reference sequence). The CDR3 protein is CASSSPDASYEQYF. CDR3 DNA: TGTGCCAGCAGCTCACCGGACGCCTCCTACGAGCAGTACTTC.

This chain joins TRBV4-3 and TRBJ1-1; D unresolved. The ends were cut back, 4 bases at V and 0 bases at J, with 15 bases in the middle. The CDR3 extends over 16 amino acids. Germline V gene data show CDR1 as LGHNA and CDR2 as YSLEER. The CDR3 loop reads CASSPLPSVLNTEAFF. The CDR3 nucleotides are TGCGCCAGCAGCCCCCTCCCCAGCGTATTGAACACTGAAGCTTTCTTT.

Regarding this clonotype: The CDR3 carries no conserved terminal phenylalanine or tryptophan, so it likely arises from a read error. The chain employs TRBV7-9 and TRBJ1-1; the match to TRBD1 covers 8 bases. Per the germline V gene, CDR1 is SEHNR and CDR2 is FQNEAQ (reference sequence). Losses at the gene ends were 2 bases for V and 5 bases for J; bases not matched to a gene: 16. CDR3 length equals 18 residues. DNA for the CDR3: TGTGCCAGCAGCTTACTTTTCCGTGGGACAGGTGAGGGGACTGAAGCTTTCCTT. It translates to CASSLLFRGTGEGTEAFL.

This clonotype was seen just once. V and J are TRBV6-2 or TRBV6-3 and TRBJ2-7; D possibly corresponds to TRBD2 (6 bases). Germline CDR1 and CDR2: MNHEY and SVGEGT. This CDR3 has 16 amino acids. Trimming cost V 5 bases and J 3 bases, with 20 bases left between them. Here the CDR3 DNA reads TGTGCCAGCAGTCCCCGTGGGGGACTTCAACACTACGAGCAGTACTTC. Its protein is CASSPRGGLQHYEQYF.

This clonotype was detected many times. The genes are TRBV11-2 and TRBJ1-2, with 9 bases aligning to TRBD1. Germline CDR1 and CDR2: SGHAT and FQNNGV. The CDR3 has 14 amino acids. Trimming cost V 4 bases and J 7 bases; bases outside gene matches: 7. The CDR3 region is CASSWGQGSAGYTF. As DNA, the CDR3 is TGTGCCAGCAGCTGGGGACAGGGTTCGGCTGGCTACACCTTC.

This clonotype appeared many times. The rearrangement joins TRBV11-2 to TRBJ1-2; D is unresolved. The germline V and J ends were trimmed by 5 bases and 6 bases, with 13 bases remaining between them. Germline V gives CDR1 SGHAT, CDR2 FQNNGV. The CDR3 runs 13 residues. CDR3 sequence: CASSPSPRHGYTF. CDR3 coding DNA: TGTGCCAGCAGCCCCAGTCCACGGCATGGCTACACCTTC.

This clonotype appeared once. The chain links TRBV10-3 to TRBJ2-7; 12 nucleotides match TRBD1. V shed 5 bases and J 4 bases; nucleotides not matched to a gene: 6. Looked up from germline, CDR1 is ENHRY and CDR2 is SYGVKD. CDR3 size: 15 residues. CDR3 region: CAISRLGQGAYEQYF. In nucleotides, the CDR3 is TGTGCCATCAGTCGGCTGGGACAGGGGGCGTACGAGCAGTACTTC.

This chain connects TRBV4-3 to TRBJ2-2; D might be TRBD1 (6 bases). This CDR3 comprises 16 residues. With 1 base removed from V and 0 bases from J, the gap between germline ends came to 9 bases. Germline values: CDR1 LGHNA, CDR2 YSLEER. CDR3 sequence reads: CASSQVGTSNTGELFF. CDR3 in DNA: TGCGCCAGCAGCCAAGTGGGGACATCGAACACCGGGGAGCTGTTTTTT.

The chain uses TRBV20-1 and TRBJ2-5, with TRBD2 identical over 9 bases. Trimming cost V 4 bases and J 1 base; bases outside gene matches: 7. The CDR3 runs to 15 residues. Germline V gene data show CDR1 as DFQATT and CDR2 as SNEGSKA (reference sequence). Here the CDR3 reads CSAMGLATLQETQYF. CDR3 coding DNA: TGCAGTGCTATGGGACTAGCCACTCTCCAAGAGACCCAGTACTTC.

With regard to this clonotype: At one of its ends the junction is not consistent with the germline gene, which may arise from a read error. This sequence joins TRBV7-2 and TRBJ1-1; D may be TRBD1 (6 bases). The CDR3 is made up of 12 amino acids. Germline V CDR1 and CDR2: SGHTA, FQGNSA. CDR3 region: CASSLARGTGFF. The DNA of the CDR3 is TGTGCCAGCAGTTTAGCCAGGGGAACAGGTTTCTTT.

This clonotype has at least ten counts. This sequence joins TRBV9 and TRBJ2-5, with 11 bases fitting TRBD1. Germline V gene lookup returns CDR1 SGDLS and CDR2 YYNGEE. V trimming: 4 bases; J trimming: 5 bases; junction bases outside the gene matches: 4. This CDR3 has 14 residues. The CDR3 protein is CASSNRTGGETQYF. The CDR3 DNA is TGTGCCAGCAGCAACCGGACAGGGGGCGAGACCCAGTACTTC.

The CDR3 loop is CASSQTGTVDNPGNTIYF. CDR3 nucleotides: TGTGCCAGCAGCCAAACCGGGACAGTCGACAACCCTGGAAACACCATATATTTT. The rearrangement uses TRBV25-1 and TRBJ1-3; 7 bases match TRBD1. The CDR3 consists of 18 residues. Trimming took 6 bases from V and 2 from J; bases not matched to a gene: 16. From germline, CDR1 is MGHDK and CDR2 SYGVNS.